The 27 T cell receptor beta chains reported below all come from one sample, sequenced in a study of cytomegalovirus exposure and HLA in healthy donors. PCR was performed using 60 Vbeta and 13 Jbeta primers. Measured with immunoSEQ multiplex PCR; TCRdb has only the in-frame clones, and not every one. The sample records around 200,000 clones, about 75% being singletons. The specimen was PBMCs. All receptors derive from a man aged 18 to 29 in good health and CMV-seronegative.

This chain uses TRBV29-1 with TRBJ2-1; D not resolved. Per the germline V gene, CDR1 is SQVTM and CDR2 is ANQGSEA. V was shortened by 5 bases and J by 8 bases, with 10 bases between the two germline ends. The CDR3 runs to 11 residues. The CDR3 region is CSVPSVHEQFF. For the CDR3, the DNA is TGCAGCGTTCCATCAGTTCATGAGCAGTTCTTC.

This chain joins TRBV28 and TRBJ1-1, with 9 bases that match TRBD1. CDR3 length equals 14 residues. Per the germline V gene, CDR1 is MDHEN and CDR2 is SYDVKM. V was clipped by 4 bases and J by 10 bases; unmatched bases: 10. CDR3 residues: CASSSPGQGLGAFF. The CDR3 nucleotides read TGTGCCAGCAGTTCCCCGGGACAGGGATTAGGAGCTTTCTTT.

The chain combines TRBV6-5 with TRBJ2-7, with D perhaps TRBD2 (6 bases). Per the germline V gene, CDR1 is MNHEY and CDR2 is SVGAGI. V lost 2 bases and J 0 bases, leaving 11 bases between the germline ends. There are 15 residues in the CDR3. CDR3 residues: CASSYRDLISYEQYF. DNA for the CDR3: TGTGCCAGCAGTTACCGGGACTTAATCTCCTACGAGCAGTACTTC.

In its sample, this clone was seen a few times. This chain uses TRBV4-3 with TRBJ1-4; the match to TRBD1 covers 10 bases. The CDR3 has 15 residues. V gave up 2 bases and J gave up 6 bases; unmatched junction bases: 3. CDR1 LGHNA and CDR2 YSLEER come from the germline V gene. CDR3 residues: CASSQPGQGYEKLFF. The CDR3, as DNA: TGCGCCAGCAGCCAACCGGGACAGGGGTATGAAAAACTGTTTTTT.

The rearrangement links TRBV19 to TRBJ1-5; D is possibly TRBD1 (6 bases). The CDR3 sequence is 21 residues long. The V and J ends lost 6 bases and 1 base respectively, with 31 bases between them. Germline V gives CDR1 LNHDA, CDR2 SQIVND (reference sequence). The CDR3 bases are TGTGCCAGTAGCTACCTCTCCCCGGGACACTCTACCCACAACAGCAATCAGCCCCAGCATTTT. Translating gives CASSYLSPGHSTHNSNQPQHF.

The chain is built from TRBV11-3 and TRBJ2-3; TRBD2 matches 8 bases. The V and J ends lost 5 bases and 5 bases, in that order; junction bases with no gene match: 9. Germline V gene lookup returns CDR1 SGHNT and CDR2 YENEEA. The CDR3 has 15 residues. The CDR3 bases are TGTGCCAGCAGCCCGGGAGGGGGATCAGGAGATACGCAGTATTTT. Translation gives CASSPGGGSGDTQYF. Variable domain in full (rest from reference TRBV11-3 and TRBJ2-3): EAGVVQSPRYKIIEKKQPVAFWCNPISGHNTLYWYLQNLGQGPELLIRYENEEAVDDSQLPKDRFSAERLKGVDSTLKIQPAELGDSAVYLCASSPGGGSGDTQYFGPGTRLTVL.

J is TRBJ2-7 and V is TRBV13; unclear D gene. The CDR3 loop spans 15 amino acids. Per germline, CDR1 PRHDT and CDR2 FYEKMQ (reference sequence). Trimming cost V 4 bases and J 0 bases, with 13 bases left between them. CDR3 nucleotides: TGTGCCAGCAGCTCCTCGTTGGCTTCCTCCTACGAGCAGTACTTC. Protein: CASSSSLASSYEQYF.

The V gene is TRBV6-5, the J gene TRBJ2-2; D possibly corresponds to TRBD1 (6 bases). The germline V gene encodes CDR1 MNHEY and CDR2 SVGAGI. The CDR3 covers 15 residues. V was cut by 1 base and J by 7 bases, with 13 bases left in between. This CDR3 is CASSYLGTSGGELFF. The CDR3 DNA sequence: TGTGCCAGCAGTTACTTAGGGACAAGTGGCGGGGAGCTGTTTTTT.

J is TRBJ2-7 and V is TRBV4-2; 12 positions match TRBD1. V shed 0 bases and J 3 bases; nucleotides not matched to a gene: 12. The germline V gene encodes CDR1 LGHNA and CDR2 YNFKEQ. The CDR3 is made up of 19 amino acids. CDR3 protein: CASSQDPGQGAPILYEQYF. The DNA of the CDR3 is TGTGCCAGCAGCCAAGATCCGGGACAGGGGGCCCCGATTCTCTACGAGCAGTACTTC.

This chain connects TRBV9 to TRBJ1-1; no definite D call. With 0 bases removed from V and 5 bases from J, the gap between germline ends came to 14 bases. Germline V gene data show CDR1 as SGDLS and CDR2 as YYNGEE. CDR3 length: 15 residues. CDR3 residues: CASSVGVEVSTEAFF. For the CDR3, the DNA is TGTGCCAGCAGCGTAGGGGTGGAGGTTTCGACTGAAGCTTTCTTT.

The genes are TRBV7-3 and TRBJ2-3, with a weak D call TRBD2 (6 bases). This CDR3 spans 16 amino acids. Trimming cost V 1 base and J 2 bases, with 13 bases left between them. Germline assignment: CDR1 SGHTA and CDR2 FQGTGA. This chain's CDR3 is CASSLMLGGDTDTQYF. CDR3 nucleotide sequence: TGTGCCAGCAGCTTAATGTTAGGAGGGGACACAGATACGCAGTATTTT.

The table lists this clone with a count of one. The V gene is TRBV27, the J gene TRBJ2-7; 8 nucleotides match TRBD2. With 3 bases clipped from V and 3 bases from J, the junction kept 10 bases outside the gene matches. CDR1 and CDR2 (germline): MNHEY, SMNVEV (reference sequence). CDR3 length: 16 residues. The CDR3 nucleotides are TGTGCCAGCAGTTTCAGCACGGGAGGGGTGAGCTACGAGCAGTACTTC. This translates into CASSFSTGGVSYEQYF.

This sequence joins TRBV29-1 and TRBJ2-4; D is uncertain. The CDR3 has 13 residues. The V and J ends lost 2 bases and 5 bases respectively, with 10 bases between them. Germline lookup yields CDR1 SQVTM and CDR2 ANQGSEA. Here the CDR3 reads CSVELGAENIQYF. The CDR3 DNA is TGCAGCGTTGAACTTGGTGCAGAAAACATTCAGTACTTC.

This chain connects TRBV18 to TRBJ2-5, with TRBD1 as a possible D gene (6 bases). The CDR3 has 16 residues. CDR1 is KGHSH and CDR2 is LQKENI in the germline V gene. V lost 3 bases and J 1 base, leaving 15 bases between the germline ends. CDR3 nucleotide sequence: TGTGCCAGCTCACCGACGGCCGCCAGGGGCCAAGAGACCCAGTACTTC. This codes for CASSPTAARGQETQYF. Complete variable domain (other parts from reference TRBV18 and TRBJ2-5): NAGVMQNPRHLVRRRGQEARLRCSPMKGHSHVYWYRQLPEEGLKFMVYLQKENIIDESGMPKERFSAEFPKEGPSILRIQQVVRGDSAAYFCASSPTAARGQETQYFGPGTRLLVL.

This clone was picked up one time. J is TRBJ1-1 and V is TRBV7-9; D is ambiguous. The CDR3 runs 14 residues. The V end lost 1 base, the J end lost 4 bases, and 10 bases lay between the germline ends. Germline-derived CDR1 and CDR2 are SEHNR and FQNEAQ (reference sequence). The CDR3 region has the DNA TGTGCCAGCAGCTTAGAGGAGTTGGTCACTGAAGCTTTCTTT. Translation gives CASSLEELVTEAFF.

This clone has a single count. The chain joins TRBV2 to TRBJ2-6; D perhaps matches TRBD1 (6 bases). Germline loops: CDR1 SNHLY, CDR2 FYNNEI. The CDR3 runs to 18 residues. Deletions cut 5 bases from V and 1 base from J, with 18 bases between. CDR3 in DNA: TGTGCCAGCAGTCCTCAGACAGGACATTTATCTGGGGCCAACGTCCTGACTTTC. It is translated as CASSPQTGHLSGANVLTF.

This rearrangement joins TRBV28 to TRBJ2-7, with TRBD2 matching 11 bases. CDR3 length: 19 amino acids. Unmatched junction bases numbered 18, after V lost 6 bases and J lost 2 bases. CDR1 is MDHEN, CDR2 SYDVKM, per germline. CDR3 amino acids: CASRTTMGLAGGLTYEQYF. DNA for the CDR3: TGTGCCAGCAGAACCACCATGGGTCTAGCGGGAGGACTCACCTACGAGCAGTACTTC.

This sequence joins TRBV5-8 and TRBJ2-7; 7 positions agree with TRBD1. Germline V gene sequence: CDR1 SGHTS, CDR2 YDEGEE. The CDR3 sequence is 16 residues long. V dropped 4 bases and J dropped 0; count of bases not matched to a gene: 10. CDR3: CASSPQGWVISYEQYF. CDR3 DNA sequence: TGTGCCAGCAGCCCACAGGGGTGGGTAATCTCCTACGAGCAGTACTTC.

J is TRBJ1-4 and V is TRBV27, with 8 bases that match TRBD1. V lost 2 bases and J lost 5; bases outside the gene matches: 7. This CDR3 has 16 amino acids. Germline values: CDR1 MNHEY, CDR2 SMNVEV (reference sequence). The CDR3 bases are TGTGCCAGCAGTTTAATCCCGGGACAGGAAAATGAAAAACTGTTTTTT. Residues: CASSLIPGQENEKLFF.

CDR3 sequence: CASSLLLASGRIEQYF. The CDR3 bases are TGTGCCAGCAGTTTACTCCTGGCTAGCGGGAGAATCGAGCAGTACTTC. The chain couples TRBV28 to TRBJ2-7, with 10 nucleotides matching TRBD2. CDR3 length: 16 amino acids. CDR1 is MDHEN, CDR2 SYDVKM, per germline. V lost 2 bases, J lost 6 bases, and 10 bases stayed unmatched.

The V call is TRBV10-3, the J call TRBJ2-2, with 9 bases identical to TRBD1. Germline V CDR1 and CDR2: ENHRY, SYGVKD. This CDR3 comprises 16 residues. Losses at the gene ends were 6 bases for V and 5 bases for J; bases not matched to a gene: 10. The CDR3 region is CAIRQPGTGKTGELFF. CDR3 in DNA: TGTGCCATCAGACAGCCCGGGACAGGGAAAACCGGGGAGCTGTTTTTT.

The chain couples TRBV30 to TRBJ2-5; 7 positions match TRBD2. CDR3 length: 14 amino acids. Germline CDR1 GTSNPN, CDR2 SVGIG (reference sequence). V lost 4 bases and J lost 6; bases outside the gene matches: 11. In DNA, the CDR3 is TGTGCCTGGACCCAGACGGGGGGTCCAAAGACCCAGTACTTC. Translated: CAWTQTGGPKTQYF.

The CDR3 DNA reads as TGTGCCAGCAGTTCCCCCCCCTATTACGAGCAGTACTTC. This translates into CASSSPPYYEQYF. This chain uses TRBV27 with TRBJ2-5; D remains ambiguous. The J call is uncertain, as TRBJ2-7 better fits the DNA end. From germline, CDR1 is MNHEY and CDR2 SMNVEV (reference sequence). The CDR3 is 13 residues long.

This clone was found once. The rearrangement links TRBV27 to TRBJ2-2; a possible D gene is TRBD2 (7 bases). This CDR3 is built from 16 residues. Germline CDR1 MNHEY, CDR2 SMNVEV (reference sequence). Trimming shortened V by 6 bases and J by 5 bases, and 19 bases separated the two germline ends. CDR3 loop: CASRSPWGGATGELFF. The CDR3 region has the DNA TGTGCCAGCAGATCCCCCTGGGGGGGGGCTACCGGGGAGCTGTTTTTT.

This clone has more than one count but fewer than ten. V usage is TRBV7-9 and J usage is TRBJ2-1; 9 bases are shared with TRBD1. The CDR3 consists of 15 residues. Germline V CDR1 and CDR2: SEHNR, FQNEAQ (reference sequence). J lost 1 base, V lost 5 bases, and 3 bases had no gene match. CDR3 amino acids: CASSPGQGSYNEQFF. CDR3 bases: TGTGCCAGCAGCCCAGGACAGGGGTCCTACAATGAGCAGTTCTTC.

The CDR3 coding sequence is TGTGCCAGCAGCCAGACCCCCAACAGGTTCGGCGAGCAGTACTTC. Amino acids: CASSQTPNRFGEQYF. The chain joins TRBV14 to TRBJ2-7; D might be TRBD1 (5 bases). The CDR3 totals 15 residues. Germline loops: CDR1 SGHDN, CDR2 FVKESK. V lost 3 bases and J 6 bases, leaving 18 bases between the germline ends.

This chain joins TRBV19 and TRBJ2-1; 7 bases align to TRBD1. CDR3 length: 13 residues. Germline CDR1 is LNHDA and CDR2 is SQIVND (reference sequence). With 5 bases clipped from V and 5 bases from J, the junction kept 3 bases outside the gene matches. CDR3 bases: TGTGCCAGTAGTCTGACAGGGAACAATGAGCAGTTCTTC. This gives the protein CASSLTGNNEQFF.